Listed below are T cell receptor beta chains from one sample, sequenced in a study of blood T cell repertoires in COVID-19. Sequenced by immunoSEQ multiplex PCR; TCRdb stores in-frame clones only, minus some. The repertoire includes fewer than 200,000 clones, approximately 87% of them detected once, and around 13% sits in the top ten. The sequenced material came from peripheral blood. These receptor sequences come from a woman in her seventies with COVID-19, enrolled during active disease. The CDR3 runs from the conserved cysteine through the conserved F or W. Fields, in order: D gene, J gene, clone size, V gene, CDR3 DNA, CDR3 protein. D genes are given only for firm matches. Not all rows give a size; the values are once, few, many and, for expanded clones, a class.

>-|TRBJ1-2|-|TRBV28
TGTGCCAGCAGCTTCGTCGGGGGTTCCTATGGCTACACCTTC
CASSFVGGSYGYTF
>TRBD1|TRBJ2-7|-|TRBV11-1
TGTGCCAGCAGCCAGGACAGGGTGCACTCTCACGAGCAGTACTTC
CASSQDRVHSHEQYF
>-|TRBJ1-1|once|TRBV28
TGTGCCAGCCAGGTCAGCTACACTGAAGCTTTCTTT
CASQVSYTEAFF
>-|TRBJ1-5|-|TRBV9
TGTGCCAGCAGCGTAGATCTAGGTCAGCCCCAGCATTTT
CASSVDLGQPQHF
>TRBD2|TRBJ2-7|-|TRBV30
TGTGCCTGGAGTGGGACTAGTGGGGGCGAGCAGTACTTC
CAWSGTSGGEQYF
>-|TRBJ1-1|medium-sized|TRBV4-1
TGCGCCAGCAGCCAAGGCGGGGTGAACACTGAAGCTTTCTTT
CASSQGGVNTEAFF
>-|TRBJ2-7|-|TRBV7-9
TGTGCCAGCAGCCCTCGCGGCGGGCGGTCGGACGAGCAGTACTTC
CASSPRGGRSDEQYF
>TRBD1|TRBJ1-1|-|TRBV10-3
TGTGCCATCAGTGCCTCCGGGACAGGGGCGGGTGACACTGAAGCTTTCTTT
CAISASGTGAGDTEAFF
>-|TRBJ1-4|-|TRBV5-1
TGCGCCAGCAGCGCTTCAGGGATTGCTGGGGAAAAACTGTTTTTT
CASSASGIAGEKLFF
>TRBD2|TRBJ2-1|-|TRBV5-1
TGCGCCAGCAGCTTGGTCGCTAGCGGGCTCAATGAGCAGTTCTTC
CASSLVASGLNEQFF
>-|TRBJ2-4|-|TRBV6-5
TGTGCCAGCACCGAGGGAGGCCACTCGGACATTCAGTACTTC
CASTEGGHSDIQYF
>TRBD2|TRBJ2-7|once|TRBV5-1
TGCGCCAGCAGCGGGGGACTAGCGGGGAGGAGCCACTTC
CASSGGLAGRSHF
>-|TRBJ1-2|-|TRBV5-1
TGCGCCAGCAGCCCAGGGTTGGGCGGCTACACCTTC
CASSPGLGGYTF
>-|TRBJ2-7|-|TRBV6-5
TGTGCCAGCAGTTACTCGGGGAGCTCCTACGAGCAGTACTTC
CASSYSGSSYEQYF
>TRBD1|TRBJ1-6|-|TRBV6-5
TGTGCCAGCAGTAGGACAGGGAGGAATAATTCACCCCTCCACTTT
CASSRTGRNNSPLHF
>TRBD2|TRBJ2-2|-|TRBV2
TGTGCCAGCAGTAGAACTAGCGGGAGGACCACAACCGGGGAGCTGTTTTTT
CASSRTSGRTTTGELFF
>TRBD1|TRBJ2-2|-|TRBV6-2/TRBV6-3
TGTGCCAGCAGTTACACTGGACAGGGGAACACCGGGGAGCTGTTTTTT
CASSYTGQGNTGELFF
>TRBD1|TRBJ1-6|-|TRBV30
TGTGCCTGGAGTAAGGGGGGACAGGGGAGTTCACCCCTCCACTTT
CAWSKGGQGSSPLHF
>-|TRBJ1-2|-|TRBV10-3
TGTGCCAGCGGGGGAGGGGCTGGCTACACCTTC
CASGGGAGYTF
>-|TRBJ1-6|-|TRBV6-5
TGTGCCAGCCGGCGGGGCAAGAATTCACCCCTCCACTTT
CASRRGKNSPLHF
>TRBD2|TRBJ2-1|-|TRBV6-2/TRBV6-3
TGTGCCAGCAGTCGGTTGGGCGGGAGGGGGAATGAGCAGTTCTTC
CASSRLGGRGNEQFF
>TRBD1|TRBJ1-1|-|TRBV10-3
TGTGCCATCTCAACCGGGACAGCCCTGAACACTGAAGCTTTCTTT
CAISTGTALNTEAFF